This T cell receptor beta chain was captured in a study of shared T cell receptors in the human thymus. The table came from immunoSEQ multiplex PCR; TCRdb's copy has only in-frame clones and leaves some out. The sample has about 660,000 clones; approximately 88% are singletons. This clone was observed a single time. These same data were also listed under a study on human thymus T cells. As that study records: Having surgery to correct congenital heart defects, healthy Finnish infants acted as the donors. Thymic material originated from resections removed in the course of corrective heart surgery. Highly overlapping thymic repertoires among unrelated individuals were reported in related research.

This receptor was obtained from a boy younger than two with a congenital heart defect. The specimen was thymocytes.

The CDR3 nucleotides are TGTGCCAGCAGCTTTTTCCCCAGGCCACCAAACACAGATACGCAGTATTTT. This sequence encodes CASSFFPRPPNTDTQYF. The chain recombines TRBV11-3 with TRBJ2-3; D call uncertain. V lost 3 bases to trimming and J lost 2 bases, with 18 bases between them. CDR1 is SGHNT and CDR2 is YENEEA in the germline V gene. This CDR3 is built from 17 residues.